This entry concerns a single TCR beta chain. Its specificity is not known. In triplicate, each CD8+ T cell subset was sorted at 250,000 to 300,000 cells per replicate. This CDR3 comprises 13 residues. CDR1 and CDR2 from the germline V gene are SGHDN and FVKESK. This record belongs to a study of CXCR3-negative and CXCR3-positive naive CD8 T cells. Study results and caveats: Comparison of naive cells showed more hydrophobic TRB CDR3s in CXCR3-positive than in CXCR3-negative naive cells. PBMCs showed partially decreased CXCR3 expression after cryopreservation, and most assays used fresh PBMCs.

5' RACE that incorporated UMI labels was used to prepare the TRB cDNA libraries. Reanalyzing the 5' RACE reads, TCRdb keeps one entry per CDR3 protein, without DNA. In total, the table holds around 60,000 distinct CDR3 sequences. The J gene is TRBJ2-1, the V gene TRBV14; TCRdb picks TRBD2, but there is no DNA to check that call. What was sequenced was naive CXCR3+ CD8+ T cells from blood. Regarding subset: CD45RO-CCR7+CD27+CD95- naive CD8+ T cells expressing CXCR3 (TNR3+). The sequence was obtained from a human donor in good health. Some clones in this sample may be carry-over from other donors' samples. The CDR3 here is CASSQGRGNEQFF.